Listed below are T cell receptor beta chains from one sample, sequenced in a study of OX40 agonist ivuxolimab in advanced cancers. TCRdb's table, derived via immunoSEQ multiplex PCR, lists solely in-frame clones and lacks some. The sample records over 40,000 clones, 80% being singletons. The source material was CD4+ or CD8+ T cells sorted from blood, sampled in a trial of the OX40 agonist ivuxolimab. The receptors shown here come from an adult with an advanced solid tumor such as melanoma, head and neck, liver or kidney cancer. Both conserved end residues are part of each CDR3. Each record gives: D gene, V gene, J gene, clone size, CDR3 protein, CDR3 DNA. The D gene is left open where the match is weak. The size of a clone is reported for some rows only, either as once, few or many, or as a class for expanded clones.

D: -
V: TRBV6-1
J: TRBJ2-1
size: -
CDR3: CASSGTNPYNEQFF
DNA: TGTGCCAGCAGTGGAACTAACCCCTACAATGAGCAGTTCTTC

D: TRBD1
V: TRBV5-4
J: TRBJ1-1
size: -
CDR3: CASSYRQGKDTEAFF
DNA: TGTGCCAGCAGCTATCGACAGGGGAAGGACACTGAAGCTTTCTTT

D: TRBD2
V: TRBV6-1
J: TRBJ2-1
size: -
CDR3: CAISGTSGNNEQFF
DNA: TGTGCCATCAGCGGGACTAGCGGAAACAATGAGCAGTTCTTC

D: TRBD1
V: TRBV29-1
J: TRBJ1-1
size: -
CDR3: CSVLGTGGTNTEAFF
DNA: TGCAGCGTGCTCGGGACAGGGGGGACGAACACTGAAGCTTTCTTT

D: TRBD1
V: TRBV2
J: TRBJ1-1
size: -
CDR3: CASSGQGALNSAEAFF
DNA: TGTGCCAGCAGTGGACAGGGGGCTCTTAATTCGGCTGAAGCTTTCTTT

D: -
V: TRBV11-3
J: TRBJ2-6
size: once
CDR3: CASSLGGTGSPANVLTF
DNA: TGTGCCAGCAGCTTAGGAGGTACCGGGAGCCCTGCCAACGTCCTGACTTTC

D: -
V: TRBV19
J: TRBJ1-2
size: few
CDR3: CASRPAARDYGYTF
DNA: TGTGCCAGTAGACCTGCGGCCCGGGACTATGGCTACACCTTC

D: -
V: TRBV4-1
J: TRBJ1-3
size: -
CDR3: CASSQRRDRSDTIYF
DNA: TGCGCCAGCAGTCAGAGACGGGACCGAAGCGACACCATATATTTT

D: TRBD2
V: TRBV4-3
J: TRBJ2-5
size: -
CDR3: CASSRGLAGDETQYF
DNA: TGCGCCAGCAGCCGAGGACTAGCGGGAGACGAGACCCAGTACTTC

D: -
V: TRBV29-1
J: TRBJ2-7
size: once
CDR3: CSVGGDSYEQYF
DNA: TGCAGCGTTGGGGGGGACTCCTACGAGCAGTACTTC

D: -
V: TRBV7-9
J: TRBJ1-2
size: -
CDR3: CASSFGLGSNYGYTF
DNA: TGTGCCAGCAGCTTTGGGTTAGGCTCTAACTATGGCTACACCTTC

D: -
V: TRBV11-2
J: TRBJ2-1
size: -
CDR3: CASSLDLAGIDEQFF
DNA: TGTGCCAGCAGCTTAGATTTGGCAGGGATAGATGAGCAGTTCTTC

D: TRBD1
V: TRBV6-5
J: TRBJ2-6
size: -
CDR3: CATRRGSGANVLTF
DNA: TGTGCCACTCGCAGGGGGTCTGGGGCCAACGTCCTGACTTTC

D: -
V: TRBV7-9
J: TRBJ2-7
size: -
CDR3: CASSHGTMGEQYF
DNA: TGTGCCAGCAGCCACGGGACCATGGGGGAGCAGTACTTC

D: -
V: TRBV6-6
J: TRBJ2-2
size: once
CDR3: CASRGGTNTGELFF
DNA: TGTGCCAGCAGGGGCGGAACGAACACCGGGGAGCTGTTTTTT

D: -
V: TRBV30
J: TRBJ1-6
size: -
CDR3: CAWKSEALRPDPLHF
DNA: TGTGCCTGGAAGTCTGAGGCTCTGAGACCCGACCCCCTCCACTTT

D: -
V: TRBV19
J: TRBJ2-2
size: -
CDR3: CASSRPDTPNTGELFF
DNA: TGTGCCAGTAGCCGACCGGACACACCGAACACCGGGGAGCTGTTTTTT

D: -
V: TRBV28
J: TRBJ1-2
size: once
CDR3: CASSPTENYGYTF
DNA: TGTGCCAGCAGCCCGACAGAAAACTATGGCTACACCTTC

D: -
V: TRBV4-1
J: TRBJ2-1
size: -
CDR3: CASSQGGMTVSYNEQFF
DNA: TGCGCCAGCAGCCAAGGAGGAATGACAGTATCCTACAATGAGCAGTTCTTC

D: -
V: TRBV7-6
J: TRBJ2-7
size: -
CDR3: CASSSPQSNEQYF
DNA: TGTGCCAGCAGCAGCCCTCAAAGCAACGAGCAGTACTTC

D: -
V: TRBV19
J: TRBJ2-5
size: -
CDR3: CASSWLAGPQETQYF
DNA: TGTGCCAGTAGTTGGTTGGCAGGCCCTCAAGAGACCCAGTACTTC

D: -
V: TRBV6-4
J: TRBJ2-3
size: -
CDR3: CASSVGRADTQYF
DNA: TGTGCCAGCAGTGTGGGCAGGGCCGATACGCAGTATTTT

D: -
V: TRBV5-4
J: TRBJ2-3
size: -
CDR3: CASRREADTQYF
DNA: TGTGCCAGCAGGCGGGAAGCCGATACGCAGTATTTT

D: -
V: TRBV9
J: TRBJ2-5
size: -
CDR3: CASSTGQNQETQYF
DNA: TGTGCCAGCAGCACGGGACAAAACCAAGAGACCCAGTACTTC

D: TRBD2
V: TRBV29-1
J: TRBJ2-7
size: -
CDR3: CSVRLAGNEQYF
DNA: TGCAGCGTCAGACTAGCGGGAAACGAGCAGTACTTC

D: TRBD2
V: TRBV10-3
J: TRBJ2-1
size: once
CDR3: CAISGGSGRAGGNEQFF
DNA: TGTGCCATCAGTGGTGGTAGCGGGAGGGCCGGTGGCAATGAGCAGTTCTTC